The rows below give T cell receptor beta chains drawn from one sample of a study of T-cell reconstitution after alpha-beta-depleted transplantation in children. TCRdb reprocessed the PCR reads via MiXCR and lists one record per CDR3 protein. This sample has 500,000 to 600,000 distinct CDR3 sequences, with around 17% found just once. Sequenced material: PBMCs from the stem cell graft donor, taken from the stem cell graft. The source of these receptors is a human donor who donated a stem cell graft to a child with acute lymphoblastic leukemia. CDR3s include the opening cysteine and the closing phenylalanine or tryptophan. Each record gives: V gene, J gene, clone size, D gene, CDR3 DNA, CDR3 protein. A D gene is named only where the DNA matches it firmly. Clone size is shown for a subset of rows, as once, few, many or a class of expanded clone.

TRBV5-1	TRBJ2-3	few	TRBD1	TGCGCCAGCAGCTTCAGGGGGCGAACAGATACGCAGTATTTT	CASSFRGRTDTQYF
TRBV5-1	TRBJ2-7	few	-	TGCGCCAGCAGCTTGGTGGGGGCTGATCTTGACGAGCAGTACTTC	CASSLVGADLDEQYF
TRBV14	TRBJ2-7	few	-	TGTGCCAGCAGCCAGCGTTCCGCGCACGAGCAGTACTTC	CASSQRSAHEQYF
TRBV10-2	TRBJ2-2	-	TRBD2	TGCGCCAGCTCGGGAGGGCCAAACACCGGGGAGCTGTTTTTT	CASSGGPNTGELFF
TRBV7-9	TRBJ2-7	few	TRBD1	TGTGCCAGCAGCGAGACAGGGCCCGAGCAGTACTTC	CASSETGPEQYF
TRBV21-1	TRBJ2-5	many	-	TGTGCCAGCAGCATCGGAGCACAAGAGACCCAGTACTTC	CASSIGAQETQYF
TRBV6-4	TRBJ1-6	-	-	TGTGCCAGCAGTGAGGTTTTCCGAAAAGTGGATTCACCCCTCCACTTT	CASSEVFRKVDSPLHF
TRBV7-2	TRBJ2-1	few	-	TGTGCCAGCAGCTTAGATTCGCCCCCTTTGGGCTTC	CASSLDSPPLGF
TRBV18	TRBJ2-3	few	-	TGTGCCAGCTCACCAAGGGACTTAAGCACAGATACGCAGTATTTT	CASSPRDLSTDTQYF
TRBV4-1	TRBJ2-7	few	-	TGCGCCAGCAGCCAAGTAGGGGCGATCTACGAGCAGTACTTC	CASSQVGAIYEQYF
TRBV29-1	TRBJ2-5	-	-	TGCAGCGTTCCCCTTCAAGAGACCCAGTACTTC	CSVPLQETQYF
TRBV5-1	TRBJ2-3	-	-	TGCGCCAGCAGGGGGCTTACAAGCACAGATACGCAGTATTTT	CASRGLTSTDTQYF
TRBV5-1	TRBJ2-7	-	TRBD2	TGCGCCAGCCGAAGGACTAGCGGGAGCGTCTCCTACGAGCAGTACTTC	CASRRTSGSVSYEQYF
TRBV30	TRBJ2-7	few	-	TGTGCCTGGAGTGTACTCGGAGGGGACGAGCAGTACTTC	CAWSVLGGDEQYF
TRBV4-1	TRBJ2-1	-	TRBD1	TGCGCCAGCAGCCAAGTCCTTTCCGGGACAGGGCATGAGGGGAATGAGCAGTTCTTC	CASSQVLSGTGHEGNEQFF
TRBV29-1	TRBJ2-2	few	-	TGCAGCGCCGCTAGAGCGCCAAACACCGGGGAGCTGTTTTTT	CSAARAPNTGELFF
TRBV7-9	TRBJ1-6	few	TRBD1	TGTGCCAGCAGCCCCGGACAGGCCGGTCATTCACCCCTCCACTTT	CASSPGQAGHSPLHF
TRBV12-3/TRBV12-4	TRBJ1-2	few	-	TGTGCCAGCAGTTTAGCGGCAGGGGATGGCTACACCTTC	CASSLAAGDGYTF
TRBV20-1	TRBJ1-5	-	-	TGCAGTGCTACCGGGGGGCGCGGATCTCAGCCCCAGCATTTT	CSATGGRGSQPQHF
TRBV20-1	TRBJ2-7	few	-	TGCAGTGCTAGCAGCCAGCCCTCCTACGAGCAGTACTTC	CSASSQPSYEQYF
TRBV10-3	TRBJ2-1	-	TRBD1	TGTGCCATCAGTGACCCCCCCGGGACAGGTAACAATGAGCAGTTCTTC	CAISDPPGTGNNEQFF
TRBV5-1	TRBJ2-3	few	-	TGCGCCAGCAGCTTGGGTGGGCGTCCAGATACGCAGTATTTT	CASSLGGRPDTQYF
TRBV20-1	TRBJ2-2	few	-	TGCAGTGCTAGCGGGAGCTTTGCCGGGGAGCTGTTTTTT	CSASGSFAGELFF
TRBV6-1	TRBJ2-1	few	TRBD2	TGTGCCAGCTCCAGAACGGCGGGGGGTACCTACAATGAGCAGTTCTTC	CASSRTAGGTYNEQFF
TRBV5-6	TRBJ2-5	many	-	TGTGCCAGCAGCTCATTACAAGAGACCCAGTACTTC	CASSSLQETQYF
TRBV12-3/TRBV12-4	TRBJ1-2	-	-	TGTGCCAGCAGCCCCGACAACCTCTATGGCTACACCTTC	CASSPDNLYGYTF
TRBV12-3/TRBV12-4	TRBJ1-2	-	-	TGTGCCAGCAGACTTACCCCAGGGATCGGCTACACCTTC	CASRLTPGIGYTF
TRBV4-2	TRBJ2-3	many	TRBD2	TGTGCCAGCAGCCAAGATTACCTAGCGGGAGATACGCAGTATTTT	CASSQDYLAGDTQYF
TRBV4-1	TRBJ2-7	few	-	TGCGCCAGCAGCCATCCCACATGGGCTATCTACGAGCAGTACTTC	CASSHPTWAIYEQYF
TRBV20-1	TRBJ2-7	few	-	TGCAGTGCTAGATCAGGGGAACCCAACGAGCAGTACTTC	CSARSGEPNEQYF
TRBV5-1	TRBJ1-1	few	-	TGCGCCAGCAGCCCGGACACCCTGAACAGTAAAGCTTTCTTT	CASSPDTLNSKAFF
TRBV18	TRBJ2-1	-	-	TGTGCCAGCTCACCACAGCTTGCCGGTGAGCAGTTCTTC	CASSPQLAGEQFF
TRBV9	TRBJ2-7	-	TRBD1	TGTGCCAGCAGTGGGACAGCCGTATCCTACGAGCAGTACTTC	CASSGTAVSYEQYF
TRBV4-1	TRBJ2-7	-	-	TGCGCCAGCAGCCAAGAGGGAACAGACCTTTCCTACGAGCAGTACTTC	CASSQEGTDLSYEQYF
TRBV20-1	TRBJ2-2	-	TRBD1	TGCAGTGCTAACACGGGACAGGGGAACACCGGGGAGCTGTTTTTT	CSANTGQGNTGELFF
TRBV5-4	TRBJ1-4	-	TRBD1	TGTGCCAGCAGCTTCGGTCAGGGGGCAAAGAAAGGGGCTAATGAAAAACTGTTTTTT	CASSFGQGAKKGANEKLFF
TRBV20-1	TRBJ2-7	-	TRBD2	TGCAGTGCTAGAAGTCTAGCGGGAGGGTACGAGCAGTACTTC	CSARSLAGGYEQYF